Here is one T cell receptor (beta chain) with its context. As handled by the study authors: Counts of nucleated cells, estimated from reference gene primer amplification, were obtained. Using immunoSEQ multiplex PCR, the repertoire was profiled, and TCRdb retains in-frame clones only, with some absent. V and J calls and clone size follow that table, whereas D and trimming were derived from the DNA. This sample has 150,000 or so clones, with about 70% found just once. The entry originates in a study of blood T cell repertoires in COVID-19. Study at large: Whether acute or convalescent, the COVID-19 samples came from the United States, Italy and Spain. T cells, B-cell-depleted T cells, or PBMCs supplied cDNA or gDNA.

The sequence derives from a woman in her 70s with acute or convalescent COVID-19. Sequenced: peripheral blood.

The CDR3 sequence is CASRRNNNYGYTF. CDR3 DNA: TGTGCCAGCAGGCGGAACAATAACTATGGCTACACCTTC. The rearrangement uses TRBV2 and TRBJ1-2, with unresolved D. The V gene's germline CDR1 is SNHLY and CDR2 FYNNEI. The CDR3 is made up of 13 amino acids. V dropped 6 bases and J dropped 1 base, with 9 bases sitting between them.